The entry that follows covers one TCR beta chain sequence. Its specificity is not known. This CDR3 is built from 15 residues. The germline V and J ends were trimmed by 4 bases and 5 bases, with 19 bases remaining between them. Germline V gene lookup returns CDR1 SGDLS and CDR2 YYNGEE. This record comes from a study of T cells in Graves' hyperthyroidism and ophthalmopathy. General observations from the study: Appearing also in blood were most of the thyroid clonotypes expanded above 0.001.

From RNA transcripts, TCR beta CDR3 regions were amplified. A first-round RT-PCR of the TCR CDR3 used the HTBI primer set. TCRdb reprocessed the multiplex PCR reads via MiXCR and lists one record per CDR3 protein. The sample shows about 640,000 distinct CDR3 sequences, around 21% of them seen only once. The chain joins TRBV9 to TRBJ2-7; D might be TRBD2 (6 bases). Sequenced: blood. The sequence was collected from a man aged 30-40 years with Graves' ophthalmopathy. The CDR3 coding sequence is TGTGCCAGCAGCCCCACCTACGGGAGAATCCACGAGCAGTACTTC. Translated, it gives CASSPTYGRIHEQYF.